This is a list of T cell receptor beta chains from one sample in a study of blood T cell repertoires in COVID-19. Sequencing used immunoSEQ multiplex PCR; TCRdb keeps in-frame clones, though not all of them. The sample includes some 80,000 clones, more than 75% of them seen just once. The material sequenced was peripheral blood. These receptors were obtained from a human donor in a cohort sampled during active COVID-19. Both conserved end residues are trimmed from each CDR3. The D gene is left open where the match is weak. Clone size, where shown, is once, few, many, or a class for clones that have expanded.

j_gene: TRBJ2-7
abundance: NA
v_gene: TRBV6-2/TRBV6-3
d_gene: NA
CDR3aa: ASSFLDRRGAYYEQY

j_gene: TRBJ2-2
abundance: NA
v_gene: TRBV3-1/TRBV3-2
d_gene: TRBD1
CDR3aa: ASSQEGTADTGELF

j_gene: TRBJ2-1
abundance: few
v_gene: TRBV19
d_gene: TRBD2
CDR3aa: ASRPLAGFTYNEQF

j_gene: TRBJ2-1
abundance: NA
v_gene: TRBV21-1
d_gene: NA
CDR3aa: AIASPGTPSNNEQF

j_gene: TRBJ1-6
abundance: NA
v_gene: TRBV24-1
d_gene: NA
CDR3aa: ATSDPRPLH

j_gene: TRBJ1-1
abundance: once
v_gene: TRBV24-1
d_gene: TRBD1
CDR3aa: ATSDAGQDTEAF

j_gene: TRBJ2-5
abundance: NA
v_gene: TRBV12-5
d_gene: TRBD1
CDR3aa: ASGLAGGQETQY

j_gene: TRBJ2-3
abundance: NA
v_gene: TRBV7-2
d_gene: NA
CDR3aa: ASSLASDTQY

j_gene: TRBJ1-3
abundance: once
v_gene: TRBV5-5
d_gene: NA
CDR3aa: ASSPGGGSGNTIY

j_gene: TRBJ1-2
abundance: NA
v_gene: TRBV4-1
d_gene: NA
CDR3aa: ASSRTGTYGYT

j_gene: TRBJ2-3
abundance: once
v_gene: TRBV5-1
d_gene: TRBD2
CDR3aa: ASSPRPSGGSDTQY

j_gene: TRBJ1-3
abundance: NA
v_gene: TRBV7-2
d_gene: NA
CDR3aa: ASSPSGNTIY

j_gene: TRBJ2-1
abundance: NA
v_gene: TRBV28
d_gene: TRBD2
CDR3aa: ASSLLGTSGRYNEQF

j_gene: TRBJ2-3
abundance: NA
v_gene: TRBV5-1
d_gene: NA
CDR3aa: ASSLGNEGADTQY

j_gene: TRBJ2-7
abundance: NA
v_gene: TRBV5-1
d_gene: TRBD2
CDR3aa: ASSLTSGRSSEQY

j_gene: TRBJ2-7
abundance: NA
v_gene: TRBV6-5
d_gene: TRBD2
CDR3aa: ASSYRSSGAYEQY

j_gene: TRBJ1-1
abundance: NA
v_gene: TRBV28
d_gene: NA
CDR3aa: ASRSGPSNTEAF

j_gene: TRBJ1-2
abundance: NA
v_gene: TRBV6-2/TRBV6-3
d_gene: NA
CDR3aa: ASSYQMTGFYGYT

j_gene: TRBJ1-3
abundance: NA
v_gene: TRBV6-5
d_gene: NA
CDR3aa: ASRQAQTGNTIY

j_gene: TRBJ2-5
abundance: NA
v_gene: TRBV28
d_gene: TRBD1
CDR3aa: ASSPIDRGNQETQY

j_gene: TRBJ2-3
abundance: NA
v_gene: TRBV28
d_gene: TRBD2
CDR3aa: ASSATRGRGPDTQY

j_gene: TRBJ2-7
abundance: NA
v_gene: TRBV27
d_gene: NA
CDR3aa: ASRFQGTGDYEQY

j_gene: TRBJ2-2
abundance: NA
v_gene: TRBV2
d_gene: NA
CDR3aa: ASSEEHGELF

j_gene: TRBJ1-5
abundance: NA
v_gene: TRBV7-2
d_gene: TRBD1
CDR3aa: ASSPTGTNQPQH

j_gene: TRBJ1-4
abundance: NA
v_gene: TRBV6-5
d_gene: NA
CDR3aa: ASTQVAANEKLF

j_gene: TRBJ2-1
abundance: NA
v_gene: TRBV18
d_gene: NA
CDR3aa: ASSPPSGPYNEQF

j_gene: TRBJ2-6
abundance: NA
v_gene: TRBV5-1
d_gene: NA
CDR3aa: ASSFGGLSGANVLT

j_gene: TRBJ1-6
abundance: NA
v_gene: TRBV7-9
d_gene: NA
CDR3aa: ASTKGTSNSPLH

j_gene: TRBJ1-3
abundance: NA
v_gene: TRBV10-3
d_gene: TRBD1
CDR3aa: AIRGGTGAGNTIY

j_gene: TRBJ1-1
abundance: NA
v_gene: TRBV18
d_gene: NA
CDR3aa: ASSPLLSDTEAF

j_gene: TRBJ2-7
abundance: NA
v_gene: TRBV28
d_gene: TRBD1
CDR3aa: ASRGFDRAYEQY

j_gene: TRBJ2-7
abundance: few
v_gene: TRBV7-9
d_gene: TRBD1
CDR3aa: ASSSTGEKGEQY

j_gene: TRBJ2-7
abundance: few
v_gene: TRBV5-4
d_gene: TRBD1
CDR3aa: ASSLGTG

j_gene: TRBJ2-1
abundance: NA
v_gene: TRBV9
d_gene: TRBD2
CDR3aa: ASSPPPGLAGGRSYNEQF

j_gene: TRBJ2-7
abundance: NA
v_gene: TRBV3-1/TRBV3-2
d_gene: TRBD1
CDR3aa: ASSRRDSSEQY

j_gene: TRBJ1-2
abundance: NA
v_gene: TRBV7-9
d_gene: TRBD1
CDR3aa: ASSWGQGATGYT

j_gene: TRBJ1-5
abundance: NA
v_gene: TRBV28
d_gene: TRBD1
CDR3aa: ASSWTGSNQPQH

j_gene: TRBJ2-5
abundance: NA
v_gene: TRBV5-1
d_gene: TRBD1
CDR3aa: ASSFSGGRETQY

j_gene: TRBJ1-1
abundance: NA
v_gene: TRBV9
d_gene: TRBD1
CDR3aa: ASSVGMDRVWDTEAF

j_gene: TRBJ1-6
abundance: NA
v_gene: TRBV4-3
d_gene: NA
CDR3aa: ASSQAIGSPLH

j_gene: TRBJ1-6
abundance: NA
v_gene: TRBV7-8
d_gene: TRBD1
CDR3aa: ASSLGQGSNSPLH

j_gene: TRBJ1-4
abundance: NA
v_gene: TRBV9
d_gene: TRBD1
CDR3aa: ASSSTSGQLNEKLF

j_gene: TRBJ2-3
abundance: NA
v_gene: TRBV9
d_gene: NA
CDR3aa: ASSRDSATDTQY

j_gene: TRBJ2-5
abundance: NA
v_gene: TRBV29-1
d_gene: TRBD2
CDR3aa: SVGGGLAGGETQY

j_gene: TRBJ1-5
abundance: NA
v_gene: TRBV5-1
d_gene: NA
CDR3aa: ASTLSPASNQPQH

j_gene: TRBJ2-2
abundance: once
v_gene: TRBV28
d_gene: TRBD1
CDR3aa: ASSARRTGGLGGELF

j_gene: TRBJ1-3
abundance: NA
v_gene: TRBV28
d_gene: NA
CDR3aa: ASSFQGTISGNTIY

j_gene: TRBJ1-1
abundance: NA
v_gene: TRBV10-3
d_gene: NA
CDR3aa: AISPSFTRNTEAF

j_gene: TRBJ2-7
abundance: NA
v_gene: TRBV28
d_gene: NA
CDR3aa: ASTPGVSEQY

j_gene: TRBJ2-7
abundance: NA
v_gene: TRBV12-3/TRBV12-4
d_gene: TRBD2
CDR3aa: ASTTSGSNEQY

j_gene: TRBJ2-4
abundance: NA
v_gene: TRBV2
d_gene: TRBD2
CDR3aa: ASMRTRGGRIQY

j_gene: TRBJ2-7
abundance: NA
v_gene: TRBV27
d_gene: NA
CDR3aa: ASSFNFIHEQY

j_gene: TRBJ1-1
abundance: NA
v_gene: TRBV6-5
d_gene: NA
CDR3aa: ASRFRQVNTEAF

j_gene: TRBJ2-7
abundance: NA
v_gene: TRBV30
d_gene: TRBD2
CDR3aa: AWRGWREVREQY

j_gene: TRBJ1-5
abundance: NA
v_gene: TRBV5-1
d_gene: NA
CDR3aa: ASSEGPGQPQH

j_gene: TRBJ1-3
abundance: NA
v_gene: TRBV30
d_gene: NA
CDR3aa: AWTGAPSGNTIY

j_gene: TRBJ1-4
abundance: NA
v_gene: TRBV7-2
d_gene: NA
CDR3aa: ASSFLVNEKLF